This TCR beta chain was observed in a study of T cells in Graves' hyperthyroidism and ophthalmopathy. Whole-study context: Peripheral blood samples were taken at initial diagnosis, prior to any treatment. Study-wide points: Ophthalmopathy got predicted by the model a median roughly 6.1 months before its onset.

Looked up from germline, CDR1 is DFQATT and CDR2 is SNEGSKA (reference sequence). This CDR3 is 15 amino acids long. Losses at the gene ends were 0 bases for V and 0 bases for J; bases not matched to a gene: 5. Regions amplified from RNA transcripts were the TCR beta CDR3 regions. First-round RT-PCR with HTBI primers amplified the TCR CDR3 region. In TCRdb, the multiplex PCR reads were re-called with MiXCR into one record per CDR3 protein. Of fewer than 850,000 distinct CDR3 sequences listed, 17% are singletons. Worth noting for this clonotype: As yet, its antigen is unknown.

The sequenced sample was blood. This receptor was taken from a man between 50 and 59 years old with Graves' hyperthyroidism. This chain connects TRBV20-1 to TRBJ2-7; TRBD1 aligns across 7 bases. The CDR3 nucleotides are TGCAGTGCTAGAGACGGGACAGCGAGCTCCTACGAGCAGTACTTC. Its translation: CSARDGTASSYEQYF.